This entry features one TCR beta chain sequence. Its antigen is currently unknown. A second roughly 6 to 11 cycle PCR used barcoded and J-beta primers. A template-switch adaptor that had 12 random nucleotides put a tag on each cDNA molecule. All samples gave at least 2.5 million CDR3-containing paired-end reads. TCRdb redid the calling of the 5' RACE reads with MiXCR, one entry per CDR3 protein. In the table there are 850,000 to 1,000,000 distinct CDR3 sequences, roughly 51% of which are singletons. The data belong to a study of blood T cells in healthy people across ages. Study-wide findings and caveats: Per million T cells, TCR beta diversity dropped about linearly as age rose.

The study isolated at least 7 million PBMCs from each sample. The sequenced sample consisted of blood. This TCR came from a woman aged 55-75 years in good health.

The CDR3 sequence is CASGLSDTQYF. CDR3 bases: TGTGCCAGCGGGTTATCGGATACGCAGTATTTT. The V and J genes are TRBV12-3 or TRBV12-4 and TRBJ2-3; no firm D call. The CDR3 sequence is 11 residues long. The germline V and J ends were trimmed by 8 bases and 6 bases, with 9 bases remaining between them.